This record covers a single T cell receptor beta chain. No antigen is known for it. No much larger clone exists at a distance of one base, and base qualities are not known. The source of the sample is a study of blood T cell repertoires in COVID-19 (TCRdb year 2020). Concerning the study at large: Samples covering the acute and convalescent phases of COVID-19 were provided by collaborators in the United States, Italy and Spain. The material from the prospective study consisted of cDNA or gDNA derived from T cells, B-cell-depleted T cells, or PBMCs. Subjects who had been exposed to COVID-19, were actively infected with it, or had recovered from it provided the deeply sampled blood TCRbeta repertoires that made up the dataset. The repertoires were made available in a free public database intended to serve as a resource for research on the immune response to SARS-CoV-2. Samples were obtained from the ongoing ImmuneRACE study (first 160 participants) and from over 1,000 subjects provided by 6 global collaborators. Nearly every sample came with metadata listing a de-identified subject ID, COVID-19 status, age in years and sex. Where HLA class I and class II types were available, the types were taken from metadata supplied by the sample provider, not from assay-based typing. The study at large found these results: How much clinical and demographic metadata was included differed by source and by participant, and the metadata was provided uncurated.

Counted from cysteine to phenylalanine, this CDR3 has 14 amino acids. The sequence is cut down to CDR3 DNA, 42 bases in frame from base 1. CDR1 and CDR2 are drawn from the germline V gene (reference sequence): SGHNT, YYREEE. Germline trimming amounts to 4 bases on V and 5 bases on J, with 6 as the count of junction bases outside the gene matches. At one collaborating source in Seattle, patients were enrolled during active infection and were followed longitudinally through the course of disease. Collaborating institutions collected whole blood in K2EDTA tubes following their own protocols. For TCRbeta analysis, collaborators shipped samples as frozen whole blood, isolated PBMCs, or DNA extracted from either of those sample types. TCRbeta CDR3 regions were amplified from genomic DNA using the immunoSEQ Assay, a bias-controlled multiplex PCR. As for the original processing: Nucleated cell counts per sample were estimated from amplification of reference gene primers within the assay. To quantify the absolute abundance of each unique TCRbeta CDR3 rearrangement, sequence reads were collapsed and filtered. For each sample, productive Simpson clonality was calculated as the square root of Simpson's diversity index across productive rearrangements. TCRdb mirrors the immuneACCESS table, restricted to in-frame sequences. Some clones are absent from its copies; in checked studies, under half trace to an unresolved V gene, and the reason for the others is unknown. That table supplies the V and J calls and clone size; D and trimming were determined from the DNA. The sample records about 89,000 clones, 75% to 80% of which are singletons. About 6% of the sample comes from the top ten.

The receptor comes from a man in his 70s with COVID-19, enrolled during active disease. The chain is encoded by TRBV5-4 joined to TRBJ2-5, and 9 junctional nucleotides match TRBD1. Sequencing was carried out using peripheral blood. The nucleotides read TGTGCCAGCAGCAGCGGACAGGGGAGGGAGACCCAGTACTTC. Translated, this gives CASSSGQGRETQYF.